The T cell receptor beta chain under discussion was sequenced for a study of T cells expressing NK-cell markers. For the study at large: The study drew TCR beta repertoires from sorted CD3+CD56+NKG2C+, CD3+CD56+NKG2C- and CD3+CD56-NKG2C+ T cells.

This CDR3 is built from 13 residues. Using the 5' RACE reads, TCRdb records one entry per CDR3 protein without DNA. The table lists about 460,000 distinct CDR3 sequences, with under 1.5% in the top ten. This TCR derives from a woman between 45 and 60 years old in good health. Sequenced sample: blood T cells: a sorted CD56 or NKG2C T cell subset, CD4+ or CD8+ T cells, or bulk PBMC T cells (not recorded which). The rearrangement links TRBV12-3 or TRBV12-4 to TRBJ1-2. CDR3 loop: CASTQTKNYGYTF.